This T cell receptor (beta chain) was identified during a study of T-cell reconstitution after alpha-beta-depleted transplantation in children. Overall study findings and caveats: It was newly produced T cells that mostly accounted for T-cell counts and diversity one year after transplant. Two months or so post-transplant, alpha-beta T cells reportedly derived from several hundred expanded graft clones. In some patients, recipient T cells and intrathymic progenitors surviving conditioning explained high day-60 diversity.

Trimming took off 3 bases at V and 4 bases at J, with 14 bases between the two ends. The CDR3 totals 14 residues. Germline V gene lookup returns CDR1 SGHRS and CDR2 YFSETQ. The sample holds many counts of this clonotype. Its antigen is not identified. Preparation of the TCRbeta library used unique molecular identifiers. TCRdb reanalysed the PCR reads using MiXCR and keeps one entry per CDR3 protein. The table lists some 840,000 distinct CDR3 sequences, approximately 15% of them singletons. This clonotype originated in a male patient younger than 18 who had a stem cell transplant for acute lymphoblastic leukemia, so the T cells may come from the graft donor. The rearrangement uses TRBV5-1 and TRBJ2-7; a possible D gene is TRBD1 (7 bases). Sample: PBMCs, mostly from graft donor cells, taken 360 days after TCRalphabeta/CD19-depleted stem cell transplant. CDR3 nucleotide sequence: TGCGCCAGCAGCTACCAGGGGGGCCCATACGAGCAGTACTTC. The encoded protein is CASSYQGGPYEQYF.